This TCR beta chain was captured by sequencing in a study of T cell repertoires in cytomegalovirus infection. Across the whole study: Epitope selection comprised recently identified HLA-C-restricted CMV epitopes and well-studied HLA-B-restricted CMV epitopes. From public TCR beta signatures came an indication of both CMV infection and matching HLA type.

TCRdb used MiXCR to reprocess the reads, holding one entry per CDR3 protein. The sample holds fewer than 85,000 distinct CDR3 sequences, 40% to 50% seen once. Study-level results: There were carriers of CMV plus the relevant HLA, and cumulative public TCR beta family frequency identified them. Within the response measured ex vivo, HLA-C-restricted CMV-specific TCR beta clonotypes were dominant.

Remarks on this clonotype: Its antigen remains unidentified.

The CDR3 has 17 residues. Germline CDR1 is MDHEN and CDR2 is SYDVKM. V lost 6 bases to trimming and J lost 3 bases; unmatched junction nucleotides: 8. V usage is TRBV28 and J usage is TRBJ2-1; TRBD2 agrees at 13 bases. Sequencing was performed on CD8+ T cells from cultured PBMCs, taken from culture after CMV antigen stimulation. The TCR was taken from a human donor in good health (CMV status not recorded). Some clones in this sample may be carry-over from other donors' samples. The CDR3 reads CASSWTSGSSFYNEQFF. The DNA of the CDR3 is TGTGCCAGCAGCTGGACTAGCGGGAGTAGTTTCTACAATGAGCAGTTCTTC.